This T cell receptor (beta chain) is drawn from a study of neurological immune-mediated disorders. Via MiXCR, TCRdb re-called the 5' RACE reads, giving one row per CDR3 protein. The table lists some 95,000 distinct CDR3 sequences, around 3.3% of them singletons. This clonotype was seen at least ten times. Germline CDR1 reads SGHTA; CDR2 reads FQGNSA. The V and J ends lost 1 base and 7 bases respectively, with 8 bases between them. This CDR3 is 13 amino acids long. Sequencing was done on a sample of PBMCs. The chain uses TRBV7-2 and TRBJ2-1; D may be TRBD2 (5 bases). This TCR derives from a woman aged 18-30 years with multiple sclerosis. The CDR3 protein is CASSLGELNEQFF. The CDR3 bases are TGTGCCAGCAGCTTAGGGGAGTTGAATGAGCAGTTCTTC.